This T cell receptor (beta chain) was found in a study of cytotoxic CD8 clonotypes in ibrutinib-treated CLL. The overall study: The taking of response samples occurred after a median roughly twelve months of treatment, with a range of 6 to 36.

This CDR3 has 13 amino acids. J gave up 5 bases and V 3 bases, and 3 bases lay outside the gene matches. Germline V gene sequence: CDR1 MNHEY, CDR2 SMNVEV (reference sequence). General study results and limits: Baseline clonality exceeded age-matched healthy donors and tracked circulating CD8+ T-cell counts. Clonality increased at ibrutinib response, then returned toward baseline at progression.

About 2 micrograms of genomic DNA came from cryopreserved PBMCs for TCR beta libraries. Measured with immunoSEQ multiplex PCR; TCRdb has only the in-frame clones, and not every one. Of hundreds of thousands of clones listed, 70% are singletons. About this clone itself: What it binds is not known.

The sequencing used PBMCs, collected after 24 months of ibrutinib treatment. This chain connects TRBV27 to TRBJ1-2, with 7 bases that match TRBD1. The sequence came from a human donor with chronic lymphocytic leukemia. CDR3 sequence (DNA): TGTGCCAGCAGTTTCGACAGGGATTATGGCTACACCTTC. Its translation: CASSFDRDYGYTF.